This T cell receptor beta chain emerged from a study of circulating CD8 cells and anti-PD-1 response in melanoma. By share, this clonotype ranks as large (0.1 to 1%). Antigen specificity is unknown. The V gene's germline CDR1 is LGHNA and CDR2 YSLEER. With 0 bases clipped from V and 4 bases from J, the junction kept 4 bases outside the gene matches. The CDR3 totals 16 residues. Each library started from around 14 ng of total RNA using the QIAseq Immune Repertoire TCR panel. MiXCR was run by TCRdb on the reads, yielding one entry per CDR3 protein. The repertoire holds some 820 distinct CDR3 sequences, with about 4% as singletons. Sorting of live CD3+CD8+TCRalphabeta+ cells by PD-1 and/or TIGIT gave four subsets. Study outcomes and limitations: Generally, no replicate experiments were performed.

Sequences were derived from CD8+ T cells from PBMCs, sampled at baseline or after one month of anti-PD-1 therapy (not recorded which). The rearrangement links TRBV4-3 to TRBJ1-5; 9 bases line up with TRBD1. The origin of this receptor is a human donor with melanoma. The CDR3 loop reads CASSQDRTGDNQPQHF. The CDR3 nucleotides read TGCGCCAGCAGCCAAGACAGGACAGGGGATAATCAGCCCCAGCATTTT.